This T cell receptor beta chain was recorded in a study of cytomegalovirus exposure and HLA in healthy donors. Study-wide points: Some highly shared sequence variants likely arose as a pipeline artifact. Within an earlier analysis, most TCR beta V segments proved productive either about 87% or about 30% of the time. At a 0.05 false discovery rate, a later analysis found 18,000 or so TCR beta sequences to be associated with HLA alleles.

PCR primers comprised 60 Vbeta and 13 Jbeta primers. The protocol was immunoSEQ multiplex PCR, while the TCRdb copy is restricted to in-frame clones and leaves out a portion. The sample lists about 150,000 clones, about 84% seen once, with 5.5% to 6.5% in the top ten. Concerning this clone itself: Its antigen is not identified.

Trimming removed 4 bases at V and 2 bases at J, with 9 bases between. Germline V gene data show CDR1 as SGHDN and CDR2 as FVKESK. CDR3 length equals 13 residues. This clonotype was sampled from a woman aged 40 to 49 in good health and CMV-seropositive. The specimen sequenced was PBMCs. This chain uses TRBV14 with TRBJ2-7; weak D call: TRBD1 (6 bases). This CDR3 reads CASSRQGTYEQYF. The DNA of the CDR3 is TGTGCCAGCAGCCGCCAGGGGACCTACGAGCAGTACTTC.